This TCR beta chain was sequenced for a study of cytomegalovirus exposure and HLA in healthy donors. Study-wide context: It was reported in a later analysis that the approximately 110 validation repertoires used the same platform as the approximately 620 first-cohort repertoires.

This CDR3 has 16 amino acids. V lost 4 bases, J lost 3 bases, and 19 bases lay in between. Germline V gene lookup returns CDR1 SGHRS and CDR2 YFSETQ. Study-wide findings and caveats: In the approximately 120 validation repertoires, a later analysis found that first-cohort TCR clusters tended to co-occur. Cytomegalovirus-associated status was assigned to about 160 TCR beta chains.

This clone appeared once. Its antigen is unknown. The assay was immunoSEQ multiplex PCR, and TCRdb's table has in-frame clones only and misses some. The sample contains approximately 140,000 clones, around nine tenths of which appear only once. Separate from the approximately 720-subject first cohort was the approximately 120-subject validation cohort, to which the donors belonged. What was sequenced was PBMCs. This clonotype originated in a man between 18 and 35 years old in good health and CMV-seropositive. The chain uses TRBV5-1 and TRBJ1-1; D remains unclear. This CDR3 reads CASSHGSFNPDTEAFF. CDR3 nucleotides: TGCGCCAGCAGCCATGGTTCCTTCAACCCGGACACTGAAGCTTTCTTT.